The 16 T cell receptor beta chains presented below share a single source sample, sequenced in a study of blood T cells in healthy people across ages. A second about 6 to 12 cycle PCR used barcoded and J-beta primers. TCRdb reprocessed the 5' RACE reads via MiXCR and lists one record per CDR3 protein. The profile shows over 1.5 million distinct CDR3 sequences, less than 50% of them singletons. Sequenced: blood. All receptors come from a woman in her 40s in good health.

This sequence joins TRBV20-1 and TRBJ2-7, with D maybe TRBD2 (5 bases). V was pared by 1 base and J by 2 bases, with 9 bases between. Per the germline V gene, CDR1 is DFQATT and CDR2 is SNEGSKA (reference sequence). The CDR3 sequence is 13 residues long. This chain's CDR3 is CSARAERTYEQYF. The DNA of the CDR3 is TGCAGTGCTAGAGCGGAGCGGACCTACGAGCAGTACTTC.

The chain carries TRBV6-1 and TRBJ2-4; D unresolved. The CDR3 runs to 14 residues. The ends were cut back, 4 bases at V and 0 bases at J, with 7 bases in the middle. CDR1 is MNHNS, CDR2 SASEGT, per germline. CDR3 residues: CASSGRGAKNIQYF. For the CDR3, the DNA is TGTGCCAGCAGTGGCAGAGGAGCCAAAAACATTCAGTACTTC.

The chain has TRBV6-2 or TRBV6-3 and TRBJ1-5; 10 bases agree with TRBD1. V was clipped by 2 bases and J by 0 bases; unmatched bases: 4. This CDR3 is 17 amino acids long. Germline assignment: CDR1 MNHEY and CDR2 SVGEGT. CDR3 sequence: CASSYGDRGFSNQPQHF. CDR3 coding DNA: TGTGCCAGCAGTTACGGGGACAGGGGATTTAGCAATCAGCCCCAGCATTTT.

This clonotype was seen a few times. The chain uses TRBV20-1 and TRBJ2-1; D remains ambiguous. The CDR3 contains 12 residues. The ends were cut back, 5 bases at V and 11 bases at J, with 16 bases in the middle. CDR1 is DFQATT, CDR2 SNEGSKA, per germline (reference sequence). The CDR3 coding sequence is TGCAGTGCTTACCGATCGTCTTCCCAGCAGTTCTTC. Its translation: CSAYRSSSQQFF.

This clonotype was detected a few times. The chain recombines TRBV7-9 with TRBJ2-3, with no clear D. The germline V and J ends were trimmed by 5 bases and 4 bases, with 19 bases remaining between them. This CDR3 has 16 residues. Germline V lookup: CDR1 SEHNR, CDR2 FQNEAQ (reference sequence). The chain's CDR3 is CASSAPVGLSADTQYF. DNA for the CDR3: TGTGCCAGCAGCGCCCCTGTAGGATTGTCGGCAGATACGCAGTATTTT.

V usage is TRBV15 and J usage is TRBJ1-2; perhaps TRBD1 as D (5 bases). From germline, CDR1 is LNHNV and CDR2 YYDKDF (reference sequence). The CDR3 length is 14 residues. Trimming took off 1 base at V and 6 bases at J, with 12 bases between the two ends. DNA of the CDR3: TGTGCCACCAGCAGAGGGGGGAGTATTGATGGCTACACCTTC. Translating gives CATSRGGSIDGYTF.

This chain connects TRBV4-3 to TRBJ2-1; D unclear. Germline-derived CDR1 and CDR2 are LGHNA and YSLEER. V lost 4 bases and J 6 bases, leaving 10 bases between the germline ends. This CDR3 is built from 13 residues. The CDR3 region is CASSPNLINEQFF. The CDR3 DNA reads TGCGCCAGCAGCCCAAACTTGATCAATGAGCAGTTCTTC.

This chain links TRBV2 with TRBJ2-7; D is undetermined. V shed 7 bases and J shed 5 bases, with 6 bases lying between them. Germline assignment: CDR1 SNHLY and CDR2 FYNNEI. This CDR3 is 10 amino acids long. CDR3 in amino acids: CASKVNEQYF. CDR3 sequence (DNA): TGTGCCAGCAAGGTCAACGAGCAGTACTTC.

This clonotype showed up just a few times. The chain joins TRBV6-5 to TRBJ2-1; D unresolved. This CDR3 has 15 residues. The V end was cut by 2 bases, the J end by 4 bases, with 12 bases between. Germline loops: CDR1 MNHEY, CDR2 SVGAGI. Here the CDR3 DNA reads TGTGCCAGCAGTTACGAGGATAAGCCTTACAATGAGCAGTTCTTC. Amino acid sequence: CASSYEDKPYNEQFF.

The sample holds many counts of this clonotype. The chain uses TRBV5-1 and TRBJ2-7, with 7 bases fitting TRBD1. The V gene end was trimmed by 4 bases and the J gene end by 2 bases; junction bases not matched to a gene: 9. CDR3 length equals 15 residues. Germline V lookup: CDR1 SGHRS, CDR2 YFSETQ. The CDR3 DNA sequence: TGCGCCAGCAGCCCTCGGACAGGATCAGCCTACGAGCAGTACTTC. It translates to CASSPRTGSAYEQYF.

In its sample, this clonotype was seen many times. The J gene is TRBJ1-5, the V gene TRBV10-1; D may be TRBD1 (5 bases). Germline CDR1 WNHNN, CDR2 SYGVQD (reference sequence). There are 15 residues in the CDR3. Trimming stripped 11 bases from V and 2 bases from J, with 19 bases between. The CDR3 loop reads CAHDCQGPRNQPQHF. The CDR3 DNA is TGCGCCCACGATTGCCAGGGACCACGCAATCAGCCCCAGCATTTT.

The rearrangement links TRBV6-6 to TRBJ2-1, with a possible D match to TRBD1 (6 bases). Trimming cost V 5 bases and J 0 bases, with 11 bases left between them. The CDR3 runs 15 residues. Germline values: CDR1 MNHNY, CDR2 SVGAGI (reference sequence). For the CDR3, the DNA is TGTGCCAGCAGTACCCGGGACAACTCCTACAATGAGCAGTTCTTC. It is translated as CASSTRDNSYNEQFF.

The chain joins TRBV20-1 to TRBJ2-3, with 13 bases that match TRBD2. Looked up from germline, CDR1 is DFQATT and CDR2 is SNEGSKA (reference sequence). The length of the CDR3 is 16 residues. The V gene end was trimmed by 5 bases and the J gene end by 5 bases; junction bases not matched to a gene: 10. The CDR3 DNA is TGCAGTGCTTTTCAAACTAGCGGGGGGGCCATAGATACGCAGTATTTT. The encoded protein is CSAFQTSGGAIDTQYF.

The gene calls are TRBV10-2 and TRBJ2-5, with a possible D match to TRBD2 (6 bases). In germline, CDR1 is WSHSY, CDR2 SAAADI. The V end lost 0 bases, the J end lost 11 bases, and 16 bases lay between the germline ends. CDR3 size: 14 residues. The CDR3 is CASSESAGPQEQYF. Written as DNA, the CDR3 is TGCGCCAGCAGTGAGTCGGCGGGGCCCCAGGAGCAGTACTTC.

This clonotype was counted a single time. This chain links TRBV28 with TRBJ2-7; 8 nucleotides match TRBD2. V gave up 0 bases and J gave up 0 bases; unmatched junction bases: 4. This CDR3 region has 16 residues. The germline V gene encodes CDR1 MDHEN and CDR2 SYDVKM. The CDR3 sequence: CASSLWSGGLSYEQYF. CDR3 bases: TGTGCCAGCAGTTTATGGAGCGGGGGCCTCTCCTACGAGCAGTACTTC.

This chain connects TRBV6-5 to TRBJ1-1; 8 bases agree with TRBD1. Germline V gene sequence: CDR1 MNHEY, CDR2 SVGAGI. V trimming: 3 bases; J trimming: 4 bases; junction bases outside the gene matches: 10. CDR3 length: 16 residues. CDR3 sequence: CASSYDNRGAGTEAFF. CDR3 DNA sequence: TGTGCCAGCAGTTATGATAACAGGGGGGCGGGCACTGAAGCTTTCTTT.